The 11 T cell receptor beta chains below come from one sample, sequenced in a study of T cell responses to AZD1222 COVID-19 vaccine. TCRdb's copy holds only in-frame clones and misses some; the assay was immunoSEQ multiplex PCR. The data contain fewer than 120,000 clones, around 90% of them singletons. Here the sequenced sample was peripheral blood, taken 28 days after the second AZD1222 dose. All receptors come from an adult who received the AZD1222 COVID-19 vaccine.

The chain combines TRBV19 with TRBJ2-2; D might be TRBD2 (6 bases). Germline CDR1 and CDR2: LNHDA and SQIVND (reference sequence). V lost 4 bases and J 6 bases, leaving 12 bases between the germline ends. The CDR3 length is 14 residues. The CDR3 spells CASSSGAAAGELFF. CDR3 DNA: TGTGCCAGTAGTAGCGGGGCAGCGGCCGGGGAGCTGTTTTTT. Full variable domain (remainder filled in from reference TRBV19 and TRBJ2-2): DGGITQSPKYLFRKEGQNVTLSCEQNLNHDAMYWYRQDPGQGLRLIYYSQIVNDFQKGDIAEGYSVSREKKESFPLTVTSAQKNPTAFYLCASSSGAAAGELFFGEGSRLTVL.

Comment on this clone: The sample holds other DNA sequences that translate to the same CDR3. CDR3: CASSLAGTGSYEQYF. For the CDR3, the DNA is TGTGCCAGCAGCTTGGCAGGGACAGGGTCCTACGAGCAGTACTTC. J is TRBJ2-7 and V is TRBV5-4; the match to TRBD1 covers 9 bases. V lost 0 bases to trimming and J lost 1 base; unmatched junction nucleotides: 2. The germline V gene has CDR1 SGHNT and CDR2 YYREEE (reference sequence). The CDR3 consists of 15 residues.

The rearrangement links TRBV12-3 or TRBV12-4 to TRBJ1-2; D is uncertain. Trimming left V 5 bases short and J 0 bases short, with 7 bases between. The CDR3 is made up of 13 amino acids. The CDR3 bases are TGTGCCAGCAGTCTTACCACTAACTATGGCTACACCTTC. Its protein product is CASSLTTNYGYTF.

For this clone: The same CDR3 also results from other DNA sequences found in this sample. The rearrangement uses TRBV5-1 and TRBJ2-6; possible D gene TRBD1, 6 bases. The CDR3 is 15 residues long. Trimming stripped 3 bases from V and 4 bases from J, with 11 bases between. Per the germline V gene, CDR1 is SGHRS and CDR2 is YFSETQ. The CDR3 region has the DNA TGCGCCAGCAGCTACAGGACAGCCGGGGCCAACGTCCTGACTTTC. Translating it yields CASSYRTAGANVLTF. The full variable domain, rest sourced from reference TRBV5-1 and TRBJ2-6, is KAGVTQTPRYLIKTRGQQVTLSCSPISGHRSVSWYQQTPGQGLQFLFEYFSETQRNKGNFPGRFSGRQFSNSRSEMNVSTLELGDSALYLCASSYRTAGANVLTFGAGSRLTVL.

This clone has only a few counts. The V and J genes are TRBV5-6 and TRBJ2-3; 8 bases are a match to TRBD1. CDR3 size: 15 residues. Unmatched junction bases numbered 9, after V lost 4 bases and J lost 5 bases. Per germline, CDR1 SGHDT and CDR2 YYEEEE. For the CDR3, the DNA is TGTGCCAGCAGCGACGTAGGACAGGGTAGAGATACGCAGTATTTT. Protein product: CASSDVGQGRDTQYF.

The DNA for the CDR3 is TGTGCCAGCAGCGTCGGGACAGTCTCCTACGAGCAGTACTTC. It codes for CASSVGTVSYEQYF. The chain has TRBV9 and TRBJ2-7; 7 nucleotides align to TRBD1. Trimming at V came to 2 bases and at J to 0 bases, leaving 2 bases not matched to a gene. The CDR3 sequence is 14 residues long. CDR1 and CDR2 from the germline V gene are SGDLS and YYNGEE.

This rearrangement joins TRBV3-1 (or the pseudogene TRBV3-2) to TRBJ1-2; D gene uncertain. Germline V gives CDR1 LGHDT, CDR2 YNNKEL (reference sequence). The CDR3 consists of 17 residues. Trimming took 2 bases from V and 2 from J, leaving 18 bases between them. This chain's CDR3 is CASSQPEGVGGNYGYTF. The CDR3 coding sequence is TGTGCCAGCAGCCAACCAGAGGGCGTTGGAGGAAACTATGGCTACACCTTC.

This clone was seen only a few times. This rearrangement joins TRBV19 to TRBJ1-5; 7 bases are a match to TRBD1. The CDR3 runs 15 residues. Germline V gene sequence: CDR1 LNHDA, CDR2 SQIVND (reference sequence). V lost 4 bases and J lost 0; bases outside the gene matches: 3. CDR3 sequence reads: CASSRDRDSNQPQHF. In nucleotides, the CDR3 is TGTGCCAGTAGTAGGGACAGAGATAGCAATCAGCCCCAGCATTTT.

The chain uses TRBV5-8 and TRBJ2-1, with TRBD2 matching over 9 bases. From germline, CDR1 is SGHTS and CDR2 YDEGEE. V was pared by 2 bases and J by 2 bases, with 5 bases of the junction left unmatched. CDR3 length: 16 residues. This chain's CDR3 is CASSFPAGGTYNEQFF. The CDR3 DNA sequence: TGTGCCAGCAGCTTTCCAGCGGGGGGAACCTACAATGAGCAGTTCTTC.

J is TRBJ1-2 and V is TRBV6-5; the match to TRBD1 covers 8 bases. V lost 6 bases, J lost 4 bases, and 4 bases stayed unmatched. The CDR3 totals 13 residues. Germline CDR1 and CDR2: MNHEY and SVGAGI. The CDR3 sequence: CASSDRGSYGYTF. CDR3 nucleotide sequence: TGTGCCAGCAGCGACAGGGGCAGCTATGGCTACACCTTC.

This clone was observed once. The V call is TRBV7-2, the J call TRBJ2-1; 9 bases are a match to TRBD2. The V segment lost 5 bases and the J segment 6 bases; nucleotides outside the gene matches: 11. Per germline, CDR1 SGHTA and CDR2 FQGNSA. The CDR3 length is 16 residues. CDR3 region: CASSPGGSGGLNEQFF. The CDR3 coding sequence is TGTGCCAGCAGCCCCGGGGGTAGCGGGGGTCTCAATGAGCAGTTCTTC. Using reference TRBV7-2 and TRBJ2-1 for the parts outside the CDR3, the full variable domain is GAGVSQSPSNKVTEKGKDVELRCDPISGHTALYWYRQSLGQGLEFLIYFQGNSAPDKSGLPSDRFSAERTGGSVSTLTIQRTQQEDSAVYLCASSPGGSGGLNEQFFGPGTRLTVL.